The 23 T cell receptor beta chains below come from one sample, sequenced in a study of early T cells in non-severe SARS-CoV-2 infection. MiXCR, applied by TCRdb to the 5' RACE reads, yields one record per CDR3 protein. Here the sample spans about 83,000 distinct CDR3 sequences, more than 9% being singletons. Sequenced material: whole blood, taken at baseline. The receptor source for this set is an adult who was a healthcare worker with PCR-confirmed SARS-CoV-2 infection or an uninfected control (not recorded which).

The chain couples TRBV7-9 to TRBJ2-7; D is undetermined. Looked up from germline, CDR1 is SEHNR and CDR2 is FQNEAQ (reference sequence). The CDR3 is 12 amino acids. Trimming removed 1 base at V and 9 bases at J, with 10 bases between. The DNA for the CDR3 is TGTGCCAGCAGCTTAGAACGGTCGGGGCAGTACTTC. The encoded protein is CASSLERSGQYF.

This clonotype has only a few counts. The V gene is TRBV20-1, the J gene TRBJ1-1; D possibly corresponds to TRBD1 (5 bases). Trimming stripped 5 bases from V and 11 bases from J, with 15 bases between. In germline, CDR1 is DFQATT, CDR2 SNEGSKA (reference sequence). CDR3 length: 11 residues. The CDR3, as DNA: TGCAGTGCTCCAGGGCTTTGGTATGCTTTCTTT. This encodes CSAPGLWYAFF.

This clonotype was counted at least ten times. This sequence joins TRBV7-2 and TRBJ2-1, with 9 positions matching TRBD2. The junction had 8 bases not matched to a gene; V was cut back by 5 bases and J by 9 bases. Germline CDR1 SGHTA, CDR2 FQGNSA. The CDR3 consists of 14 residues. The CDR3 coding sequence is TGTGCCAGCAGCGTCACTGGGACTAGCAGTGAGCAGTTCTTC. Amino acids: CASSVTGTSSEQFF.

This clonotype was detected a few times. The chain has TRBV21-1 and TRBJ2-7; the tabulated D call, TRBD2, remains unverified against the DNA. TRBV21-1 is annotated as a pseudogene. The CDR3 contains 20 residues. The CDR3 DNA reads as TGTGCCAGCAGCAGCGAGGGAACCCCCCCCCAGCGGGATCTCTCCTACGAGCAGTACTTC. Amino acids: CASSSEGTPPQRDLSYEQYF.

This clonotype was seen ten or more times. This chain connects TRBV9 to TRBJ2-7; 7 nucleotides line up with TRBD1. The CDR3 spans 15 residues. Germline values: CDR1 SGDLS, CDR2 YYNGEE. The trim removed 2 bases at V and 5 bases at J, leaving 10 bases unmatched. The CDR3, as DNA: TGTGCCAGCAGCGTGGGTGACAGGGCTCGCCACGAGCAGTACTTC. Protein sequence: CASSVGDRARHEQYF.

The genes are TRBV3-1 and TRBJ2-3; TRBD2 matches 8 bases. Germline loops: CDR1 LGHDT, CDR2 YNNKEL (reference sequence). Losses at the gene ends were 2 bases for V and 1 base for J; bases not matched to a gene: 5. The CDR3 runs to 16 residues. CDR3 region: CASSQTLGGGTDTQYF. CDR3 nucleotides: TGTGCCAGCAGCCAAACTCTCGGGGGGGGCACAGATACGCAGTATTTT.

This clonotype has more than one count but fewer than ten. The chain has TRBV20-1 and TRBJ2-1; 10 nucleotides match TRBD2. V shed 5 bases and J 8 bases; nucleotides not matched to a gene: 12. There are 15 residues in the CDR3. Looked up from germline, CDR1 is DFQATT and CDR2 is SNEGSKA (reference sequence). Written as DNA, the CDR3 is TGCAGTGCTCCCGGATCGGCTAGCGGGAGTGATGAGCAGTTCTTC. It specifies CSAPGSASGSDEQFF.

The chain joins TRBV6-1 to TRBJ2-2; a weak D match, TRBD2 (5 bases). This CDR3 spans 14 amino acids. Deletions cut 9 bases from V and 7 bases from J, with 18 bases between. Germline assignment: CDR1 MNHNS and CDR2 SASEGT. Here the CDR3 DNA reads TGTGCCAGTGTACTAGTTGAGAAGGGCGGGGAGCTGTTTTTT. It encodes CASVLVEKGGELFF.

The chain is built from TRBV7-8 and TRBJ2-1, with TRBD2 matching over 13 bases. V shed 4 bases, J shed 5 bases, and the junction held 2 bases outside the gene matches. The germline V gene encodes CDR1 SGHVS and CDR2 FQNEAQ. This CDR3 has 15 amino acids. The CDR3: CASSSTSGRHNEQFF. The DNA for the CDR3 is TGTGCCAGCAGCTCGACTAGCGGGAGGCACAATGAGCAGTTCTTC. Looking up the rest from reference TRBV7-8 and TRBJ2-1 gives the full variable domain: GAGVSQSPRYKVAKRGQDVALRCDPISGHVSLFWYQQALGQGPEFLTYFQNEAQLDKSGLPSDRFFAERPEGSVSTLKIQRTQQEDSAVYLCASSSTSGRHNEQFFGPGTRLTVL.

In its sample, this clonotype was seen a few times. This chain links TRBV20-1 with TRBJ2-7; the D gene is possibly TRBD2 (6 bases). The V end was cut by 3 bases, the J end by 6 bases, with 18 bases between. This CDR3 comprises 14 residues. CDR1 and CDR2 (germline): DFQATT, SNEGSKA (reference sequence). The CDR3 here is CSASPLAGRGEQYF. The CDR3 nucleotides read TGCAGTGCTAGCCCACTAGCAGGTCGCGGCGAGCAGTACTTC.

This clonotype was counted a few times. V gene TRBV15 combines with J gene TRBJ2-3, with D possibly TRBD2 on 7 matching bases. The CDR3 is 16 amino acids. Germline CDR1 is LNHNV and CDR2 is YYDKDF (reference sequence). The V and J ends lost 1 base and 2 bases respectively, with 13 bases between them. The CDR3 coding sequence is TGTGCCACCAGCAGAGGTGGCGGGGGCCCCACAGATACGCAGTATTTT. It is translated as CATSRGGGGPTDTQYF.

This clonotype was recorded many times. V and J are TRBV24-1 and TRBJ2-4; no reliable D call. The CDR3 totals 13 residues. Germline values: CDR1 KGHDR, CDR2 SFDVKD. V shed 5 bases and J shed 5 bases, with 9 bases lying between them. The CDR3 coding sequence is TGTGCCACCAGTGTGTCATCCGAAAACATTCAGTACTTC. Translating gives CATSVSSENIQYF.

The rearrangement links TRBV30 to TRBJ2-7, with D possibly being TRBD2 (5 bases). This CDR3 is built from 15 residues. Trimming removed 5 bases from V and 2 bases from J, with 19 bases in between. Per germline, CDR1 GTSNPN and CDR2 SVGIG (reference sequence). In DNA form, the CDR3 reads TGTGCCTGGGGCAGTACGGGATCGCTTACCTACGAGCAGTACTTC. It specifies CAWGSTGSLTYEQYF.

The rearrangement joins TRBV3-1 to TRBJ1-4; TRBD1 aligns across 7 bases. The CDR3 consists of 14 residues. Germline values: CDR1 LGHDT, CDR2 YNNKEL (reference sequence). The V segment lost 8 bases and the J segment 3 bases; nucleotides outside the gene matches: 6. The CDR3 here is CASGSQGANEKLFF. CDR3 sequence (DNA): TGTGCCAGCGGGAGCCAGGGGGCTAATGAAAAACTGTTTTTT.

The CDR3 DNA reads TGTGCCAGCAGCTTGTTAGTCCGGGGAAAAGCTTTCTTT. Protein product: CASSLLVRGKAFF. The rearrangement uses TRBV5-6 and TRBJ1-1; no firm D call. V lost 1 base, J lost 9 bases, and 13 bases lay in between. The CDR3 has 13 amino acids. Germline assignment: CDR1 SGHDT and CDR2 YYEEEE.

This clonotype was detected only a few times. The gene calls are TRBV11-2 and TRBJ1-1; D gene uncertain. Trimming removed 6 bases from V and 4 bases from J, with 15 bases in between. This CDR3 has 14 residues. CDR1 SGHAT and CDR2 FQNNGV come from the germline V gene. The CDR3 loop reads CASSIGVVGTEAFF. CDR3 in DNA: TGTGCCAGCAGTATCGGTGTCGTGGGCACTGAAGCTTTCTTT.

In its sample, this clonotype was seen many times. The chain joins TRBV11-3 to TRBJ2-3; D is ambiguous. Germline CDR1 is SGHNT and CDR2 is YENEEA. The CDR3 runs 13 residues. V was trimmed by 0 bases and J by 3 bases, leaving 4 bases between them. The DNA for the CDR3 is TGTGCCAGCAGCTTAGATTTGACAGATACGCAGTATTTT. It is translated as CASSLDLTDTQYF. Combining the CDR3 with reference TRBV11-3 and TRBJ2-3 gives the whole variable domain EAGVVQSPRYKIIEKKQPVAFWCNPISGHNTLYWYLQNLGQGPELLIRYENEEAVDDSQLPKDRFSAERLKGVDSTLKIQPAELGDSAVYLCASSLDLTDTQYFGPGTRLTVL.

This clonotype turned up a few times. CDR3 DNA sequence: TGTGCCAGCAGCTTAGGTCTAGCACGGGAGCAGTTCTTC. It specifies CASSLGLAREQFF. The V gene is TRBV7-2, the J gene TRBJ2-1; a possible D gene is TRBD2 (5 bases). Germline loops: CDR1 SGHTA, CDR2 FQGNSA. Trimming removed 1 base at V and 10 bases at J, with 11 bases between. CDR3 size: 13 residues.

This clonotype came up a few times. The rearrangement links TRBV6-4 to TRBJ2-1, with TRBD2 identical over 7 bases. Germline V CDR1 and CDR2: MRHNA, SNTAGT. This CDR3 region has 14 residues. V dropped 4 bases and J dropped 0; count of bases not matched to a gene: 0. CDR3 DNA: TGTGCCAGCAGTGCGGGAGGCTCCTACAATGAGCAGTTCTTC. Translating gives CASSAGGSYNEQFF.

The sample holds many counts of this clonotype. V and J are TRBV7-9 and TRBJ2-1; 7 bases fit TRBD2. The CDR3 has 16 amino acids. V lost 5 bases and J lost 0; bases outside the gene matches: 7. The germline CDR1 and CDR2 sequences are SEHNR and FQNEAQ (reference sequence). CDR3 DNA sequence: TGTGCCAGCAGCCCGTGGGGGGGAGGCTCCTACAATGAGCAGTTCTTC. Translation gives CASSPWGGGSYNEQFF.

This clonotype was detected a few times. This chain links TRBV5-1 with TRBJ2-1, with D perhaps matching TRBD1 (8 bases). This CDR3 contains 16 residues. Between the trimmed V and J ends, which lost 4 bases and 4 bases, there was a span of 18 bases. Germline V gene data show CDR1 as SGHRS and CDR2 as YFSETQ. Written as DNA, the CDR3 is TGCGCCAGCAGCCCGGGGAGGGACAGGACGTACAATGAGCAGTTCTTC. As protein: CASSPGRDRTYNEQFF.

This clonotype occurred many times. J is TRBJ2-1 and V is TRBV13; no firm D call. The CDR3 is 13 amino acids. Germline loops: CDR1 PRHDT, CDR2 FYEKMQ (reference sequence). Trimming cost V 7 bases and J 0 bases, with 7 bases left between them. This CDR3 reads CASKTGSYNEQFF. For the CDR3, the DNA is TGTGCCAGCAAAACTGGCTCCTACAATGAGCAGTTCTTC.

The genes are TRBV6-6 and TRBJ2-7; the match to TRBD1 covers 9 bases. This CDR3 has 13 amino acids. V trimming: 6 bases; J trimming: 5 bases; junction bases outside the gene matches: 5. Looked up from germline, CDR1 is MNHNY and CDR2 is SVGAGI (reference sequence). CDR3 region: CASRSGTGNEQYF. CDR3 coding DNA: TGTGCCAGCAGATCCGGGACAGGGAACGAGCAGTACTTC.